The following is a T cell receptor (beta chain) sequence with its context. What it recognizes is unknown. This CDR3 comprises 15 residues. Germline V lookup: CDR1 LNHNV, CDR2 YYDKDF (reference sequence). Trimming removed 1 base from V and 7 bases from J, with 11 bases in between. The sample originates from a study of CD8+CD57+ T cells in acquired aplastic anemia. At the level of the study: Average DNA yield from sorted CD4+ and CD8+ cells was about 3 ug. As sequenced from healthy donors, CD4+ cells averaged around 10 million reads.

According to the study, genomic DNA was the template for TCR beta VDJ and CDR3 profiling. Each CDR3 protein is one row after TCRdb ran MiXCR on the reads. The sample contains some 200,000 distinct CDR3 sequences, roughly 33% of which appear only once. Findings and limits, study-wide: Found in both controls and patients were twenty-nine CD8+ CDR3 sequences. Patients and controls had CD8+ Simpson's diversity values that were not significantly distinct.

This clonotype originated in a human donor in good health, serving as a control. The sequenced sample consisted of sorted CD4+, CD8+, or CD8+CD57+ T cells (not recorded which) from PBMCs. The chain is built from TRBV15 and TRBJ1-6; D is perhaps TRBD1 (6 bases). The CDR3 region has the DNA TGTGCCACCAGCAGAGGAACAGGGACCAATTCACCCCTCCACTTT. Translated: CATSRGTGTNSPLHF.